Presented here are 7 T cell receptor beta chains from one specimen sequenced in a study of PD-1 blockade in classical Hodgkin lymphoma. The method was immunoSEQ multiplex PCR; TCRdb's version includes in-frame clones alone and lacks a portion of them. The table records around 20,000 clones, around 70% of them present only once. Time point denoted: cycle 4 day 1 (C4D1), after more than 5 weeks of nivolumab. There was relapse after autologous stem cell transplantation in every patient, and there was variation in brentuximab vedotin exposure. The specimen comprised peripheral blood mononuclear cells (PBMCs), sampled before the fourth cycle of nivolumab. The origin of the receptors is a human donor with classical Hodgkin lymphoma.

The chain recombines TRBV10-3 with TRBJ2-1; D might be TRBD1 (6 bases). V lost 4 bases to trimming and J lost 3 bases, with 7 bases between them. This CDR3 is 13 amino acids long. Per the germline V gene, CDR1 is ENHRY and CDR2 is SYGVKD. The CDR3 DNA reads TGTGCCATCAGTGGACAGGACTACAATGAGCAGTTCTTC. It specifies CAISGQDYNEQFF.

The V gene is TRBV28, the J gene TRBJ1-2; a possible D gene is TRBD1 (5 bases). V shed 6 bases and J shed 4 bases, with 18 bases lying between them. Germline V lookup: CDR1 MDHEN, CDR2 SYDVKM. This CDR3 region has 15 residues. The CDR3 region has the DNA TGTGCCAGCAGATCTCGCAGGGTAATTGGCTATGGCTACACCTTC. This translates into CASRSRRVIGYGYTF.

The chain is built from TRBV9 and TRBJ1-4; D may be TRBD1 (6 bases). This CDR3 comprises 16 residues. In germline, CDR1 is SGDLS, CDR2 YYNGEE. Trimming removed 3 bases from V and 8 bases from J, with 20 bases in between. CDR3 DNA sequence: TGTGCCAGCAGCGCCCATGGGGGGCCGTCCTCCGAAAAACTGTTTTTT. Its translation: CASSAHGGPSSEKLFF.

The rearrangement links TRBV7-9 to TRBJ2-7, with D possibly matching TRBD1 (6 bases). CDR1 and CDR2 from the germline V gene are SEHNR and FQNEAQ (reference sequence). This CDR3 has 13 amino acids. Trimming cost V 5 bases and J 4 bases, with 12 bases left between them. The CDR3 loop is CASSAPGVYEQYF. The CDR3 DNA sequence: TGTGCCAGCAGCGCTCCAGGGGTATACGAGCAGTACTTC.

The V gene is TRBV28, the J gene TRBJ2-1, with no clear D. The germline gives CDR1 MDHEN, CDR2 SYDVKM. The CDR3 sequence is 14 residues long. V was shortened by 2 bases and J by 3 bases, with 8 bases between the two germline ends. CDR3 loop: CASSLPTYYNEQFF. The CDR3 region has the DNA TGTGCCAGCAGTTTACCGACATACTACAATGAGCAGTTCTTC.

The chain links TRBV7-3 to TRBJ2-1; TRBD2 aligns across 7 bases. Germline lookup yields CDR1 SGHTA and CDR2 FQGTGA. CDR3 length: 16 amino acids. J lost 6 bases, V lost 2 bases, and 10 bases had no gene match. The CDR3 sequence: CASSLVGAGTFNEQFF. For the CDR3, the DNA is TGTGCCAGCAGCTTAGTGGGAGCGGGAACGTTCAATGAGCAGTTCTTC.

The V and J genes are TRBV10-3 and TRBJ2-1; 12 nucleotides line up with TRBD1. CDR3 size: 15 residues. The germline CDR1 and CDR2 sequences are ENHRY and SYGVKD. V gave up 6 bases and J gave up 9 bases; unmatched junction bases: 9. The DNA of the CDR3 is TGTGCCATCAGGGGACAGGGGGCGAGTGGTGTTGAGCAGTTCTTC. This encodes CAIRGQGASGVEQFF.